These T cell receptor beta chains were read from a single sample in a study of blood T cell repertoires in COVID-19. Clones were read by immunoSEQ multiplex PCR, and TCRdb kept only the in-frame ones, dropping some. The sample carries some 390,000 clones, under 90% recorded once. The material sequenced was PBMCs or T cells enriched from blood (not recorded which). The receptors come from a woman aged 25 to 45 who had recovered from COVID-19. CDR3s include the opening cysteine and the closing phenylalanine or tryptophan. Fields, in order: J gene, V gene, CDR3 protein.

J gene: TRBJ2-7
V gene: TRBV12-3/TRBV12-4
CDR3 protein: CASSKDSYEQYF

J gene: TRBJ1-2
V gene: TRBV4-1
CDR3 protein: CASSHPGFGDGYTF

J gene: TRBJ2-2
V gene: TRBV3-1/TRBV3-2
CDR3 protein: CASSYRQGSSTGELFF

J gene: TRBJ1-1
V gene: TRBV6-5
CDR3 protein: CASSSPGQIEAFF

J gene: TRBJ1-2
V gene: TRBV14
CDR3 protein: CASSQDWRGQGPGYTF

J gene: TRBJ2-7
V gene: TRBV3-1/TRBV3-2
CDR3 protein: CASSQASGRGSSYEQYF

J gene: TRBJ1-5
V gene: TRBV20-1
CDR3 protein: CSASRGSDGNQPQHF

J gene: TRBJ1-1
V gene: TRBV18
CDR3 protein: CASSLIGTPPEAFF

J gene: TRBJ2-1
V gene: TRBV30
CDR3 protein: CAWSVGASGGYPSSYNEQFF

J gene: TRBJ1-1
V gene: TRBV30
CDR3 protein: CAFTGTGGAVNTEAFF

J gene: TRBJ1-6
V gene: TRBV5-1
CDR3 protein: CASSLFENSPLHF

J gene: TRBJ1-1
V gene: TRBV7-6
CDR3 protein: CASSADRFLAEAFF

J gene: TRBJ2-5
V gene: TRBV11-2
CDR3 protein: CASSLGPGGQETQYF

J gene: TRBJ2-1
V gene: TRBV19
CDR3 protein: CASSTVPLSGAVYNEQFF

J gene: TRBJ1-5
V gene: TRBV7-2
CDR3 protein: CASSPQPTGVNQPQHF

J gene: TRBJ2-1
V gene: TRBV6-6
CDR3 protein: CASSPWSGSYNEQFF

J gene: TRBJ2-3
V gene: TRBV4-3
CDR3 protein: CASSQGTSGAGDTQYF

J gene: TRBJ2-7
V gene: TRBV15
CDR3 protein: CATSRGAAGEQYF

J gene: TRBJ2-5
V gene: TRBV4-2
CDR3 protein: CASSQRSGPGEETQYF

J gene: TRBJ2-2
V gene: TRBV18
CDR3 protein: CASSPWGGARTGELFF

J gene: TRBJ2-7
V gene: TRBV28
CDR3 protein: CASTGSSYEQYF

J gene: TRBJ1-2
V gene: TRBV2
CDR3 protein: CASSGWGLSGYTF

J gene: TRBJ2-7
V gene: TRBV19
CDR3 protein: CASSDYYEQYF

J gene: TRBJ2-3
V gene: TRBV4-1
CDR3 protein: CASSSGTSPTTDTQYF

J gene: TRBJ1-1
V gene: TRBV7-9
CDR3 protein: CASTRDRVNTEAFF

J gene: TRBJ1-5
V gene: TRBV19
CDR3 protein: CASSDRRWPQHF